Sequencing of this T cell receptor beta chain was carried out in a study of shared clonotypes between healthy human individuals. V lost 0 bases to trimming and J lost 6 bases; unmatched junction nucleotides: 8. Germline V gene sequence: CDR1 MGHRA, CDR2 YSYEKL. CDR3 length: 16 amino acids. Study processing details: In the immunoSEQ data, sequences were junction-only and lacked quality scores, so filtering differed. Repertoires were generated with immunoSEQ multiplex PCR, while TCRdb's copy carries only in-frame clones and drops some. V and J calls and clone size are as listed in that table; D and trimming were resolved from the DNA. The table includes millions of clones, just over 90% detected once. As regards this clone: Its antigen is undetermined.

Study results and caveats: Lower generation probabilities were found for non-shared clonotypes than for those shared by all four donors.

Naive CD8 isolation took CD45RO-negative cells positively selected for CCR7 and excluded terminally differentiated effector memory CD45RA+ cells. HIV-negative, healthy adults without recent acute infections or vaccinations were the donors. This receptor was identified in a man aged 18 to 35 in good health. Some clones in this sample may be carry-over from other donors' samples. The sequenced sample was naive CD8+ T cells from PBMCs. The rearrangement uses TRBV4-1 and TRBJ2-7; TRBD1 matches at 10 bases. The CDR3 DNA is TGCGCCAGCAGCCAAGACCGGGGACAGGGGTTATCCGAGCAGTACTTC. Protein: CASSQDRGQGLSEQYF.